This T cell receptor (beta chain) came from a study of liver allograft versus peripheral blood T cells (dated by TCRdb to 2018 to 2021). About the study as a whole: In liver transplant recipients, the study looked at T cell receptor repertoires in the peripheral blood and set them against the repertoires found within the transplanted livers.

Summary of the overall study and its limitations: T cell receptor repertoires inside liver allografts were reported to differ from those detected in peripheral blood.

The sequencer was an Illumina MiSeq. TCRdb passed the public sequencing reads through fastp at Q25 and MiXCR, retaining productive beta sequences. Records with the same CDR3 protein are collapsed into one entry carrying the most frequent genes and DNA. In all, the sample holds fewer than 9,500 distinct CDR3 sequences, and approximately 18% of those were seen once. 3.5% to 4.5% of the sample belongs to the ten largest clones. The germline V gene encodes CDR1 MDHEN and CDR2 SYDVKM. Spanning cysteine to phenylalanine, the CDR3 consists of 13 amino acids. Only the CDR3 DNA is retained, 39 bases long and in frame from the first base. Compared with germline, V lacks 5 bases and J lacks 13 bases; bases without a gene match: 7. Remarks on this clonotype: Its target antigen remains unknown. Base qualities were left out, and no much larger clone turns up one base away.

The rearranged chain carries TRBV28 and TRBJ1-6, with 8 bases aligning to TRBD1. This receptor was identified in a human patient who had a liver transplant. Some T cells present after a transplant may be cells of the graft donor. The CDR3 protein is CASSNLQGDPLHF. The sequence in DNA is TGTGCCAGCAGTAATCTACAGGGGGATCCCCTCCACTTT.